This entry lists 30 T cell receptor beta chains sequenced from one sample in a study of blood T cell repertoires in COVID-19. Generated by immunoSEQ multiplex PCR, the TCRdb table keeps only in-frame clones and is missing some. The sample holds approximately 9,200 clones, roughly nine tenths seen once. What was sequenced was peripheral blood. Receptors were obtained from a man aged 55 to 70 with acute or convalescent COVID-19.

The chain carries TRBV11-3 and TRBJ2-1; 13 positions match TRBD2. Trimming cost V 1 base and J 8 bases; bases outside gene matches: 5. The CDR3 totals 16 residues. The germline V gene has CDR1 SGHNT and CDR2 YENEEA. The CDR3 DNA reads TGTGCCAGCAGCTTAGGGACTAGCGGGAGTTACGATGAGCAGTTCTTC. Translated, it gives CASSLGTSGSYDEQFF.

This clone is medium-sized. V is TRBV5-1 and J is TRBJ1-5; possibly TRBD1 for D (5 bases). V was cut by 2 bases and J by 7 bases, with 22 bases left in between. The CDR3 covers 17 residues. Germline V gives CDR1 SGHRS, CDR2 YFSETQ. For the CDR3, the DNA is TGCGCCAGCAGCTTAGGAGGGACTGGGCCGGGCGGGCAGCCCCAGCATTTT. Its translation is CASSLGGTGPGGQPQHF.

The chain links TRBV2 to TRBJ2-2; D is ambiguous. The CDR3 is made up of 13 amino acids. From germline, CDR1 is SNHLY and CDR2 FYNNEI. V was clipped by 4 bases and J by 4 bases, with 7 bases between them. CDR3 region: CASSVDFTGELFF. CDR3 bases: TGTGCCAGCAGTGTAGATTTCACCGGGGAGCTGTTTTTT.

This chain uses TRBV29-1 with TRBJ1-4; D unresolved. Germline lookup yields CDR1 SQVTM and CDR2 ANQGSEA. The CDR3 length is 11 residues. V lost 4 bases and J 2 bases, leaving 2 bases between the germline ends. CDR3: CSVATNEKLFF. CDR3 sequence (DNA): TGCAGCGTTGCGACTAATGAAAAACTGTTTTTT.

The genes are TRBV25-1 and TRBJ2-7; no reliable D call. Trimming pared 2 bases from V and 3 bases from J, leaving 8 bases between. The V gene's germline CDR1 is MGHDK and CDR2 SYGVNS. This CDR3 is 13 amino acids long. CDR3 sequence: CASSEAGGYEQYF. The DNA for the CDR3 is TGTGCCAGCAGTGAAGCCGGCGGCTACGAGCAGTACTTC.

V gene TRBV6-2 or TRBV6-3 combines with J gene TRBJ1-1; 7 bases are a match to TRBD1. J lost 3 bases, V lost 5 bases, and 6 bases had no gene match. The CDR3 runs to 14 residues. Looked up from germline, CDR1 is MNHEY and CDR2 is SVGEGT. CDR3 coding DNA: TGTGCCAGCAGTCCACATACAGGGGACACTGAAGCTTTCTTT. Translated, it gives CASSPHTGDTEAFF.

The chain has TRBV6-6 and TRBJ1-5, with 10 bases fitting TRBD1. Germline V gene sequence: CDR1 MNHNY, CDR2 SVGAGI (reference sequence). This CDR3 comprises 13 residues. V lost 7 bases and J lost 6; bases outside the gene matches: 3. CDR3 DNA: TGTGCCAGCACCCGGGACAGGGGTCAGCCCCAGCATTTT. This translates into CASTRDRGQPQHF.

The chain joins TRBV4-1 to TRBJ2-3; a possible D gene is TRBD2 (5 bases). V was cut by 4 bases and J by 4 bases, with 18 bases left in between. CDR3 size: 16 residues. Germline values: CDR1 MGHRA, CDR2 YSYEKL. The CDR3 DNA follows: TGCGCCAGCAGCCGCTCGGACCCGGGGATTCCAGATACGCAGTATTTT. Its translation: CASSRSDPGIPDTQYF.

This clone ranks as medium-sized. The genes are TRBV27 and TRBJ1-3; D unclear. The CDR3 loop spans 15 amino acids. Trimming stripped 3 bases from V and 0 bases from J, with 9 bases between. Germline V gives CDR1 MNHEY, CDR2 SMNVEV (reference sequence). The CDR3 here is CASSLVSISGNTIYF. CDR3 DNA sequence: TGTGCCAGCAGTTTGGTTAGCATCTCTGGAAACACCATATATTTT.

This CDR3 reads CASRPAGGDTQYF. The CDR3 DNA follows: TGTGCCAGCAGGCCCGCGGGGGGGGATACGCAGTATTTT. This chain connects TRBV12-3 or TRBV12-4 to TRBJ2-3; TRBD2 matches at 9 bases. V lost 6 bases, J lost 6 bases, and 4 bases stayed unmatched. The CDR3 covers 13 residues.

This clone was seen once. In DNA form, the CDR3 reads TGTGCCAGCAGTACCTGGACAGGGGCGACCACCTACGAGCAGTACGTC. Amino acids: CASSTWTGATTYEQYV. The J gene is TRBJ2-7, the V gene TRBV28; 9 nucleotides match TRBD1. This CDR3 is 16 amino acids long. Germline lookup yields CDR1 MDHEN and CDR2 SYDVKM. V dropped 5 bases and J dropped 2; count of bases not matched to a gene: 10.

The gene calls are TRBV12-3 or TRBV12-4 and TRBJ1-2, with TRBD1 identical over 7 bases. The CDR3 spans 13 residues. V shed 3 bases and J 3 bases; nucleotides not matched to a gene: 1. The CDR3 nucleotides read TGTGCCAGCAGTTTGCAGGGGGACTATGGCTACACCTTC. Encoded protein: CASSLQGDYGYTF.

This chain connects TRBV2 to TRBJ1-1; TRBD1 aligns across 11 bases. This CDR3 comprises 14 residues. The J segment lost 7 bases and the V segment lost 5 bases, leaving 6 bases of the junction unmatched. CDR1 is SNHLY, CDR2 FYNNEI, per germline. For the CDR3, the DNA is TGTGCCAGCAGTAGGGACAGGGGGACTGGTGAAGCTTTCTTT. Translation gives CASSRDRGTGEAFF. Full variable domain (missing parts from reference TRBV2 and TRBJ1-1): EPEVTQTPSHQVTQMGQEVILRCVPISNHLYFYWYRQILGQKVEFLVSFYNNEISEKSEIFDDQFSVERPDGSNFTLKIRSTKLEDSAMYFCASSRDRGTGEAFFGQGTRLTVV.

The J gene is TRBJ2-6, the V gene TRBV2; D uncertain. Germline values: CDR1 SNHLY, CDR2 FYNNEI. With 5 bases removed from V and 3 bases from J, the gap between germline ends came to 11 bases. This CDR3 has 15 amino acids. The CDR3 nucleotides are TGTGCCAGCAGTTCACCGGGTCTTGGGGCCAACGTCCTGACTTTC. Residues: CASSSPGLGANVLTF. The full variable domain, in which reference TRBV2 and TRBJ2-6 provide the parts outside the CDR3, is EPEVTQTPSHQVTQMGQEVILRCVPISNHLYFYWYRQILGQKVEFLVSFYNNEISEKSEIFDDQFSVERPDGSNFTLKIRSTKLEDSAMYFCASSSPGLGANVLTFGAGSRLTVL.

The CDR3 region is CASSRGVYNEQFF. The CDR3 DNA follows: TGTGCCAGCAGCCGGGGGGTCTACAATGAGCAGTTCTTC. V and J are TRBV7-3 and TRBJ2-1; TRBD2 agrees at 7 bases. The trim removed 5 bases at V and 3 bases at J, leaving 1 base unmatched. Germline V lookup: CDR1 SGHTA, CDR2 FQGTGA. The CDR3 has 13 residues.

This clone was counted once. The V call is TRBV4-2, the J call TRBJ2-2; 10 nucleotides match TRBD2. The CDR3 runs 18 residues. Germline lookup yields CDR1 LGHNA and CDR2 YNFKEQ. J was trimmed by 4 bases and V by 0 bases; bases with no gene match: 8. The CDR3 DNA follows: TGTGCCAGCAGCCAAGAGGGACGCCTAGCGGGAGCCACCGGGGAGCTGTTTTTT. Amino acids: CASSQEGRLAGATGELFF.

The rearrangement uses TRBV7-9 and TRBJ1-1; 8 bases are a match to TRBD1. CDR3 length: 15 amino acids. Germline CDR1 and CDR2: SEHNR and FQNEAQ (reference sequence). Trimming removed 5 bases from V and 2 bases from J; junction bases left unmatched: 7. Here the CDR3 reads CASSGRGQENTEAFF. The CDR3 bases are TGTGCCAGCAGCGGTCGGGGACAGGAAAACACTGAAGCTTTCTTT. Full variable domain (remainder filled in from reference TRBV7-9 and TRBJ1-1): DTGVSQNPRHKITKRGQNVTFRCDPISEHNRLYWYRQTLGQGPEFLTYFQNEAQLEKSRLLSDRFSAERPKGSFSTLEIQRTEQGDSAMYLCASSGRGQENTEAFFGQGTRLTVV.

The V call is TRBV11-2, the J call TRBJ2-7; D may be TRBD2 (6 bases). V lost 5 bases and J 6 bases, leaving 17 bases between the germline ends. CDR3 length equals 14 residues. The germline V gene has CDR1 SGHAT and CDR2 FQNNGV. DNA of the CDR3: TGTGCCAGCAGCCTCCGGCCGGGGGATGGCGAGCAGTACTTC. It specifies CASSLRPGDGEQYF.

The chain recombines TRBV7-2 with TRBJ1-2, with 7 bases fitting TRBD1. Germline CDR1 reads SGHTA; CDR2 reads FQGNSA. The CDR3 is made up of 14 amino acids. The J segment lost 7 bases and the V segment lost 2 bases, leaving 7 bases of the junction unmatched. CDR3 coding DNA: TGTGCCAGCAGCTTATTTCGAGGGGGCGGTGGCTACACCTTC. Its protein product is CASSLFRGGGGYTF.

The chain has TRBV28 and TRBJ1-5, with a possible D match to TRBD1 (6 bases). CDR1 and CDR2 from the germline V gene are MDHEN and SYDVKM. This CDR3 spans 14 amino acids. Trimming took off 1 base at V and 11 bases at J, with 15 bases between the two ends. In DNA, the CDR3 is TGTGCCAGCAGTTTATCGATGGGTAGGGGGACCCAGCATTTT. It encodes CASSLSMGRGTQHF.

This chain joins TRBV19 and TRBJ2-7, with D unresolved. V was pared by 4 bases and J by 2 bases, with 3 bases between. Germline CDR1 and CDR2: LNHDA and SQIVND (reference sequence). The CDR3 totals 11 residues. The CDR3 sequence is CASSSAYEQYF. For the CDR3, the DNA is TGTGCCAGTAGTAGCGCCTACGAGCAGTACTTC.

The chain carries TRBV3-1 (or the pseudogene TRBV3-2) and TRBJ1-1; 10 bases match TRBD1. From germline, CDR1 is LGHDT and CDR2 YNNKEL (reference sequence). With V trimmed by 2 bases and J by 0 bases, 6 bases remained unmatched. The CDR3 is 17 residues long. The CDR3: CASSQYPGQGLNTEAFF. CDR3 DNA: TGTGCCAGCAGCCAATATCCGGGACAGGGGCTGAACACTGAAGCTTTCTTT.

CDR3 nucleotide sequence: TGTGCCAGCACCCAAGGGGGGGGCAGGGGCGAAAAACTGTTTTTT. This encodes CASTQGGGRGEKLFF. V is TRBV2 and J is TRBJ1-4; maybe TRBD1 (6 bases). CDR3 length: 15 residues. Germline V gene sequence: CDR1 SNHLY, CDR2 FYNNEI. The V gene lost 7 bases and the J gene lost 8 bases, with 20 bases spanning the gap.

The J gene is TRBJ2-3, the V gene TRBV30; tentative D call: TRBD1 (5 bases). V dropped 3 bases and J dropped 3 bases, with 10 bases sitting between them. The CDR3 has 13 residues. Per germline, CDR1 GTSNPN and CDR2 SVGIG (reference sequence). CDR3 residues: CAWSNKGTDTQYF. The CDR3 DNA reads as TGTGCCTGGAGCAACAAGGGGACAGATACGCAGTATTTT.

The CDR3 here is CASSQESRETQYF. As DNA, the CDR3 is TGTGCCAGCAGCCAAGAGTCCCGGGAGACCCAGTACTTC. The rearrangement links TRBV4-2 to TRBJ2-5; D is uncertain. The germline V gene encodes CDR1 LGHNA and CDR2 YNFKEQ. The germline V and J ends were trimmed by 0 bases and 5 bases, with 7 bases remaining between them. The CDR3 loop spans 13 amino acids.

As DNA, the CDR3 is TGTGCCAGTACAGTCAGGATGCATGGGCAGTACTTC. This translates into CASTVRMHGQYF. The gene calls are TRBV19 and TRBJ2-7; D is unclear. Trimming removed 7 bases at V and 9 bases at J, with 16 bases between. The CDR3 spans 12 residues. Germline values: CDR1 LNHDA, CDR2 SQIVND (reference sequence). The variable domain in full, completed from reference TRBV19 and TRBJ2-7, reads DGGITQSPKYLFRKEGQNVTLSCEQNLNHDAMYWYRQDPGQGLRLIYYSQIVNDFQKGDIAEGYSVSREKKESFPLTVTSAQKNPTAFYLCASTVRMHGQYFGPGTRLTVT.

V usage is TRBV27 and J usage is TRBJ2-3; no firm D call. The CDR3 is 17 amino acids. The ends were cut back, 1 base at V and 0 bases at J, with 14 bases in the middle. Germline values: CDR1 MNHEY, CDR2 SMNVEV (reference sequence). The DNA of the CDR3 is TGTGCCAGCAGTTTATACCCGCGGAGAACGAGCACAGATACGCAGTATTTT. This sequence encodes CASSLYPRRTSTDTQYF.

CDR3 bases: TGTGCCAGCAGCCCCGCAGGGGGCGCGGATAATCAGCCCCAGCATTTT. Translating it yields CASSPAGGADNQPQHF. The V gene is TRBV28, the J gene TRBJ1-5; 8 bases align to TRBD1. CDR3 length: 16 residues. Trimming at V came to 6 bases and at J to 4 bases, leaving 11 bases not matched to a gene. Germline CDR1 and CDR2: MDHEN and SYDVKM.

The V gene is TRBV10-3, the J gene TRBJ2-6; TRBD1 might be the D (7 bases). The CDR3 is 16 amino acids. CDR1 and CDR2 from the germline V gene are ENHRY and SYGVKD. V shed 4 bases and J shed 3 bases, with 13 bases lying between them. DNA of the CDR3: TGTGCCATCAGTGCCCCCAGGGGGGTTGGGGCCAACGTCCTGACTTTC. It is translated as CAISAPRGVGANVLTF.

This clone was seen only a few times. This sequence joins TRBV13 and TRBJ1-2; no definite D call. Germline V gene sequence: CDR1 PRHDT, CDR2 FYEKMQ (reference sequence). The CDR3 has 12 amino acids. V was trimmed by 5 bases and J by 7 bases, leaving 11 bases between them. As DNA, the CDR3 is TGTGCCAGCAGCCTAAGAGATTTTGGCTACACCTTC. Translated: CASSLRDFGYTF.